Shown below are 18 T cell receptor beta chains from a single sample sequenced in a study of post-analysis software for immune sequencing data. General observations from the study: In patients, TRBV5-6, TRBV5-1 and TRBV20-1 belonged to roughly five TRBV segments found more frequently than in controls.

cDNA libraries of TCR beta carried unique molecular identifiers. MiXCR was run by TCRdb on the PCR reads, yielding one entry per CDR3 protein. The sample has more than 500,000 distinct CDR3 sequences; roughly 34% are singletons. For these receptors, no antigen is known. The sequenced sample was blood. The receptors stem from a girl younger than 18 with multiple sclerosis.

This clonotype was counted only a few times. The genes are TRBV10-1 and TRBJ2-3, with D perhaps matching TRBD1 or TRBD2 (5 bases each). The CDR3 is 14 residues long. The germline CDR1 and CDR2 sequences are WNHNN and SYGVQD (reference sequence). V was cut by 0 bases and J by 4 bases, with 8 bases left in between. This chain's CDR3 is CASSESQGADTQYF. The DNA for the CDR3 is TGCGCCAGCAGTGAGTCTCAGGGAGCAGATACGCAGTATTTT.

This clonotype was seen only a few times. The chain is built from TRBV11-2 and TRBJ2-7, with D uncertain. This CDR3 is 13 amino acids long. V was trimmed by 5 bases and J by 2 bases, leaving 10 bases between them. CDR1 SGHAT and CDR2 FQNNGV come from the germline V gene. This chain's CDR3 is CASSHYNPYEQYF. The CDR3 DNA reads TGTGCCAGCAGCCACTATAATCCCTACGAGCAGTACTTC.

The rearrangement uses TRBV7-9 and TRBJ2-3; D is uncertain. Germline loops: CDR1 SEHNR, CDR2 FQNEAQ (reference sequence). CDR3 length: 17 amino acids. Trimming removed 6 bases at V and 2 bases at J, with 21 bases between. The CDR3 DNA reads as TGTGCCAGCAGAGAAACCGGGTACGACCACCTCACAGATACGCAGTATTTT. Translated, it gives CASRETGYDHLTDTQYF.

V is TRBV13 and J is TRBJ2-1; a weak D match, TRBD1 (5 bases). Germline V gives CDR1 PRHDT, CDR2 FYEKMQ (reference sequence). Trimming took off 5 bases at V and 0 bases at J, with 14 bases between the two ends. CDR3 size: 16 residues. The CDR3 DNA reads as TGTGCCAGCAGCCCCCCGACAGTGAGCTCCTACAATGAGCAGTTCTTC. Protein product: CASSPPTVSSYNEQFF.

The chain is built from TRBV2 and TRBJ1-4, with unresolved D. Germline loops: CDR1 SNHLY, CDR2 FYNNEI. Trimming cost V 3 bases and J 7 bases, with 9 bases left between them. This CDR3 is 13 amino acids long. The CDR3 protein is CASSDDGPEKLFF. The CDR3 DNA follows: TGTGCCAGCAGTGATGACGGGCCTGAAAAACTGTTTTTT.

V is TRBV11-3 and J is TRBJ1-1; weak D call: TRBD1 (5 bases). Germline CDR1 is SGHNT and CDR2 is YENEEA. Trimming shortened V by 1 base and J by 8 bases, and 11 bases separated the two germline ends. The CDR3 contains 13 residues. The CDR3 here is CASSLGAGREAFF. CDR3 nucleotides: TGTGCCAGCAGCTTAGGGGCAGGGCGAGAAGCTTTCTTT.

Ten or more counts support this clonotype. The chain carries TRBV20-1 and TRBJ2-1, with 8 bases identical to TRBD2. CDR3 length: 16 residues. With 5 bases clipped from V and 4 bases from J, the junction kept 13 bases outside the gene matches. The germline V gene has CDR1 DFQATT and CDR2 SNEGSKA (reference sequence). The CDR3 region has the DNA TGCAGTGCTTCGCCCCCAACGGGGGGGACATACAATGAGCAGTTCTTC. Protein sequence: CSASPPTGGTYNEQFF.

The chain uses TRBV4-1 and TRBJ1-2; D may be TRBD1 (5 bases). The ends were cut back, 1 base at V and 7 bases at J, with 13 bases in the middle. Germline V gene lookup returns CDR1 MGHRA and CDR2 YSYEKL. The CDR3 sequence is 14 residues long. CDR3 protein: CASSQVSRVGGYTF. The CDR3 DNA reads TGCGCCAGCAGCCAAGTGAGCAGGGTGGGTGGCTACACCTTC.

This clonotype has ten or more counts. The V and J genes are TRBV4-1 and TRBJ2-1; 7 nucleotides align to TRBD2. Germline CDR1 MGHRA, CDR2 YSYEKL. This CDR3 has 17 amino acids. The V and J ends lost 1 base and 0 bases, in that order; junction bases with no gene match: 6. The CDR3, as DNA: TGCGCCAGCAGCCAAGGACTCGGGGGGAACTCCTACAATGAGCAGTTCTTC. It is translated as CASSQGLGGNSYNEQFF.

This chain uses TRBV3-1 with TRBJ2-5; 15 nucleotides align to TRBD2. The CDR3 spans 17 residues. Germline V gene sequence: CDR1 LGHDT, CDR2 YNNKEL (reference sequence). The junction had 7 bases not matched to a gene; V was cut back by 5 bases and J by 3 bases. CDR3 DNA: TGTGCCAGCAGCACCACCGGACTAGCGGGGGGGAAAGAGACCCAGTACTTC. Its translation is CASSTTGLAGGKETQYF.

The chain carries TRBV15 and TRBJ2-3; tentatively, D is TRBD2 (6 bases). CDR3 length: 17 residues. With 0 bases removed from V and 0 bases from J, the gap between germline ends came to 13 bases. CDR1 and CDR2 (germline): LNHNV, YYDKDF (reference sequence). This chain's CDR3 is CATSRDYSGPSTDTQYF. In DNA, the CDR3 is TGTGCCACCAGCAGAGATTATAGCGGTCCTAGCACAGATACGCAGTATTTT.

The genes are TRBV6-6 and TRBJ1-4; 8 bases are a match to TRBD1. The germline CDR1 and CDR2 sequences are MNHNY and SVGAGI (reference sequence). Trimming took 0 bases from V and 8 from J; bases not matched to a gene: 11. There are 17 residues in the CDR3. Written as DNA, the CDR3 is TGTGCCAGCAGTTACTCGGGATTGCGACAGGGGCAAGAAAAACTGTTTTTT. It yields the protein CASSYSGLRQGQEKLFF.

This clonotype has only a few counts. The rearrangement joins TRBV29-1 to TRBJ2-1; D may correspond to TRBD1 or TRBD2 (5 bases each). CDR1 and CDR2 (germline): SQVTM, ANQGSEA. V was clipped by 1 base and J by 0 bases, with 10 bases between them. The CDR3 runs 15 residues. Here the CDR3 DNA reads TGCAGCGTTGAAGCCAGGGCGGGCTCCTACAATGAGCAGTTCTTC. Translation: CSVEARAGSYNEQFF.

A few counts support this clonotype. V and J are TRBV6-1 and TRBJ2-1, with 8 bases matching TRBD2. With V trimmed by 5 bases and J by 7 bases, 7 bases remained unmatched. The CDR3 is 14 amino acids. CDR1 MNHNS and CDR2 SASEGT come from the germline V gene. This CDR3 is CASSTLAGPNEQFF. CDR3 bases: TGTGCCAGCAGTACCTTAGCGGGGCCTAATGAGCAGTTCTTC.

This clonotype was seen more than once but under ten times. This sequence joins TRBV10-3 and TRBJ1-5; TRBD1 might be the D (6 bases). CDR1 is ENHRY and CDR2 is SYGVKD in the germline V gene. The CDR3 contains 15 residues. Trimming took 6 bases from V and 5 from J, leaving 17 bases between them. The CDR3 spells CAISSGDRVDQPQHF. CDR3 nucleotides: TGTGCCATCAGCTCAGGGGATAGGGTGGATCAGCCCCAGCATTTT.

J is TRBJ1-1 and V is TRBV28; possible D gene TRBD1, 5 bases. Per germline, CDR1 MDHEN and CDR2 SYDVKM. Trimming took off 7 bases at V and 4 bases at J, with 19 bases between the two ends. The CDR3 is made up of 15 amino acids. The CDR3 reads CASKIGGRSITEAFF. The DNA for the CDR3 is TGTGCCAGCAAGATTGGGGGACGGTCGATCACTGAAGCTTTCTTT. Drawing the rest from reference TRBV28 and TRBJ1-1, the complete variable domain is DVKVTQSSRYLVKRTGEKVFLECVQDMDHENMFWYRQDPGLGLRLIYFSYDVKMKEKGDIPEGYSVSREKKERFSLILESASTNQTSMYLCASKIGGRSITEAFFGQGTRLTVV.

This clonotype has ten or more counts. The chain joins TRBV27 to TRBJ2-7, with D perhaps given as TRBD1 or TRBD2 (5 bases each). Trimming left V 5 bases short and J 0 bases short, with 14 bases between. This CDR3 spans 15 amino acids. Looked up from germline, CDR1 is MNHEY and CDR2 is SMNVEV (reference sequence). The DNA of the CDR3 is TGTGCCAGCAGTCCACCCGGGGCAGACTCCTACGAGCAGTACTTC. This sequence encodes CASSPPGADSYEQYF.

V usage is TRBV3-1 and J usage is TRBJ2-1, with TRBD2 as a possible D gene (6 bases). The length of the CDR3 is 15 residues. V was cut by 0 bases and J by 5 bases, with 11 bases left in between. Germline lookup yields CDR1 LGHDT and CDR2 YNNKEL (reference sequence). The CDR3 DNA follows: TGTGCCAGCAGCCAAGATGGAGGGGCAAACAATGAGCAGTTCTTC. This gives the protein CASSQDGGANNEQFF.